Given below is one TCR beta chain in context. What it binds is unknown. Recent acute infections and vaccinations were absent in the healthy HIV-negative adult donors. Only in-frame clones appear in the TCRdb table, and some are missing; sequencing was by immunoSEQ multiplex PCR. The table lists hundreds of thousands of clones, approximately 79% of them singletons. This record belongs to a study of shared clonotypes between healthy human individuals. Findings and caveats of the study: In a few donors, around 5% of naive CD4 clonotypes appeared in common. Inspection by rarefaction showed sorted-subset sequencing to be incomplete despite large depth.

Germline-derived CDR1 and CDR2 are SGHDT and YYEEEE. The ends were cut back, 3 bases at V and 6 bases at J, with 14 bases in the middle. The CDR3 runs to 14 residues. The sequenced material came from memory CD4+ T cells sorted from blood. Subset of the sample: CD45RA-negative fraction. The clonotype originates from a woman in her 30s in good health. The chain joins TRBV5-6 to TRBJ2-3; D remains unclear. The CDR3, as DNA: TGTGCCAGCAGCTACATAGCTGGTTCGGATACGCAGTATTTT. As protein: CASSYIAGSDTQYF. Combining the CDR3 with reference TRBV5-6 and TRBJ2-3 gives the whole variable domain DAGVTQSPTHLIKTRGQQVTLRCSPKSGHDTVSWYQQALGQGPQFIFQYYEEEERQRGNFPDRFSGHQFPNYSSELNVNALLLGDSALYLCASSYIAGSDTQYFGPGTRLTVL.